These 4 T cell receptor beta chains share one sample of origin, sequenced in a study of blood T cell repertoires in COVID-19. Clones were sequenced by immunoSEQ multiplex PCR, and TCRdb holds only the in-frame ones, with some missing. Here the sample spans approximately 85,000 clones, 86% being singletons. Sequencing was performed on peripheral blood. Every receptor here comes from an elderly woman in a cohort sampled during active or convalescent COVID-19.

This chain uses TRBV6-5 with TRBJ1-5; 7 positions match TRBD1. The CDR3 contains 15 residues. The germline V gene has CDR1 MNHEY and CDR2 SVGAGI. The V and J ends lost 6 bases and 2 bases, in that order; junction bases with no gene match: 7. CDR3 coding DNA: TGTGCCAGCAGCACCGACAGGGTGGGCAATCAGCCCCAGCATTTT. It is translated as CASSTDRVGNQPQHF.

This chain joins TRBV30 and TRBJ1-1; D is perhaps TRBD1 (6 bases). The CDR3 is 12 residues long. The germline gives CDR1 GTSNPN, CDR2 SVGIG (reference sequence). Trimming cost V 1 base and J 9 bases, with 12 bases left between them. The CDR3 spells CAWSATGSQAFF. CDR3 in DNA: TGTGCCTGGAGTGCGACAGGTAGCCAAGCTTTCTTT.

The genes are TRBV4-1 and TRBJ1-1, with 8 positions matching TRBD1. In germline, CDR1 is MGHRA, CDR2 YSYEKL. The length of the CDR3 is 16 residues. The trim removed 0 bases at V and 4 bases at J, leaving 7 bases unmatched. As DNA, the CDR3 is TGCGCCAGCAGCCAAGAGAGAGGTGGACAGGGCACTGAAGCTTTCTTT. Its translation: CASSQERGGQGTEAFF.

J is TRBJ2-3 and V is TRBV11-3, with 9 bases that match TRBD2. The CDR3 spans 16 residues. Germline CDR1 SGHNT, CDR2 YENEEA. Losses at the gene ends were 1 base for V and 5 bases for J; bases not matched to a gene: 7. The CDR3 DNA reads TGTGCCAGCAGCTTAGGGGTCGGCGGGAGGGAAGATACGCAGTATTTT. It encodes CASSLGVGGREDTQYF.